One T cell receptor (beta chain) is described in this entry. These data come from a study of OX40 agonist ivuxolimab in advanced cancers. Assay used: immunoSEQ multiplex PCR; TCRdb lists only in-frame clones, some missing. Of 45,000 to 75,000 clones in the sample, roughly 80% are singletons; the top ten hold 1% to 1.5%. V shed 2 bases and J 2 bases; nucleotides not matched to a gene: 8. CDR3 length: 16 amino acids. Germline CDR1 SEHNR, CDR2 FQNEAQ (reference sequence). The sequence came from an adult with an advanced solid tumor such as melanoma, head and neck, liver or kidney cancer. The sample here was CD4+ or CD8+ T cells sorted from blood, taken in a trial of the OX40 agonist ivuxolimab. The chain employs TRBV7-9 and TRBJ1-1; TRBD1 matches 7 bases. The CDR3 sequence: CASSLSQGVGNTEAFF. The DNA of the CDR3 is TGTGCCAGCAGCTTATCTCAGGGGGTAGGAAACACTGAAGCTTTCTTT.